Below are 15 T cell receptor beta chains sequenced from a single sample in a study of blood T cell repertoires in COVID-19. Using immunoSEQ multiplex PCR, the repertoire was profiled, and TCRdb retains in-frame clones only, with some absent. This sample has fewer than 350,000 clones, with approximately 86% found just once. The sequencing sample was made of PBMCs or T cells enriched from blood (not recorded which). These receptors all stem from a woman aged 40 to 50 with acute COVID-19.

The chain carries TRBV28 and TRBJ1-5; D gene ambiguous. The CDR3 covers 16 residues. The V gene lost 1 base and the J gene lost 6 bases, with 16 bases spanning the gap. Germline CDR1 and CDR2: MDHEN and SYDVKM. CDR3 sequence: CASSLFRISEGQPQHF. The CDR3 DNA sequence: TGTGCCAGCAGTTTATTCCGGATCTCGGAGGGTCAGCCCCAGCATTTT.

V usage is TRBV6-2 or TRBV6-3 and J usage is TRBJ1-1; D gene unclear. Germline V gene lookup returns CDR1 MNHEY and CDR2 SVGEGT. V lost 0 bases, J lost 6 bases, and 8 bases lay in between. The CDR3 extends over 13 amino acids. CDR3 coding DNA: TGTGCCAGCAGTTACTCGGTTGGGCCTGAAGCTTTCTTT. Its translation: CASSYSVGPEAFF.

The chain joins TRBV5-4 to TRBJ1-2; D remains unclear. The ends were cut back, 4 bases at V and 6 bases at J, with 13 bases in the middle. The CDR3 has 13 residues. Germline CDR1 SGHNT, CDR2 YYREEE (reference sequence). In DNA, the CDR3 is TGTGCCAGCAGCGTCGACACTGGGCATGGCTACACCTTC. Amino acids: CASSVDTGHGYTF.

V is TRBV7-2 and J is TRBJ2-2, with a weak D call TRBD1 (5 bases). Germline V gene lookup returns CDR1 SGHTA and CDR2 FQGNSA. This CDR3 region has 14 residues. Trimming took 10 bases from V and 3 from J, leaving 15 bases between them. The CDR3 is CAILEKGYTGELFF. As DNA, the CDR3 is TGTGCCATACTTGAAAAGGGGTACACCGGGGAGCTGTTTTTT.

The chain recombines TRBV7-9 with TRBJ1-1, with D possibly matching TRBD1 (5 bases). The CDR3 length is 14 residues. CDR1 is SEHNR, CDR2 FQNEAQ, per germline (reference sequence). Trimming stripped 1 base from V and 3 bases from J, with 9 bases between. CDR3 sequence (DNA): TGTGCCAGCAGCTTAGTTGGGGGGGACACTGAAGCTTTCTTT. Protein sequence: CASSLVGGDTEAFF.

The V and J genes are TRBV5-1 and TRBJ1-3; D possibly corresponds to TRBD1 (5 bases). Germline V gene sequence: CDR1 SGHRS, CDR2 YFSETQ. Deletions cut 0 bases from V and 6 bases from J, with 22 bases between. The CDR3 is 18 amino acids. The CDR3 spells CASSLGCRVYWVINTIYF. CDR3 coding DNA: TGCGCCAGCAGCTTGGGCTGCAGGGTGTATTGGGTGATAAACACCATATATTTT.

The CDR3 DNA reads TGCGCCAGCAGTACGTTCGGAGCAGAAGTAACAATGGGCAATCAGCCCCAGCATTTT. Translated: CASSTFGAEVTMGNQPQHF. The gene calls are TRBV23-1 and TRBJ1-5, with D uncertain. TRBV23-1 is reported as an ORF; its role is uncertain. The CDR3 consists of 19 residues. The germline V and J ends were trimmed by 5 bases and 2 bases, with 25 bases remaining between them.

Points on this clone: This specimen includes other DNA sequences encoding the same CDR3. The rearrangement uses TRBV13 and TRBJ2-3; the match to TRBD2 covers 11 bases. The V gene's germline CDR1 is PRHDT and CDR2 FYEKMQ (reference sequence). The CDR3 has 17 residues. V trimming: 0 bases; J trimming: 0 bases; junction bases outside the gene matches: 2. CDR3 protein: CASSLGLAGGSTDTQYF. The CDR3 coding sequence is TGTGCCAGCAGCTTAGGCCTAGCGGGGGGTAGCACAGATACGCAGTATTTT.

This chain uses TRBV18 with TRBJ1-1, with 8 bases aligning to TRBD1. CDR1 is KGHSH, CDR2 LQKENI, per germline. With 2 bases clipped from V and 5 bases from J, the junction kept 4 bases outside the gene matches. The CDR3 contains 14 residues. The CDR3 protein is CASSPSGTGTEAFF. The DNA of the CDR3 is TGTGCCAGCTCACCATCCGGGACAGGTACTGAAGCTTTCTTT.

The chain couples TRBV7-6 to TRBJ1-4; 9 nucleotides match TRBD1. With V trimmed by 4 bases and J by 0 bases, 12 bases remained unmatched. Germline CDR1 reads SGHVS; CDR2 reads FNYEAQ. This CDR3 has 19 amino acids. CDR3 protein: CASSSARTGDWATNEKLFF. The DNA for the CDR3 is TGTGCCAGCAGCTCAGCCCGGACAGGGGATTGGGCAACTAATGAAAAACTGTTTTTT.

This clone appeared a few times. The V gene is TRBV7-3, the J gene TRBJ2-3; TRBD2 is a possible D gene (5 bases). V shed 3 bases and J shed 3 bases, with 10 bases lying between them. Germline-derived CDR1 and CDR2 are SGHTA and FQGTGA. The CDR3 length is 14 residues. The CDR3 sequence is CASSFGLLTDTQYF. The CDR3 nucleotides are TGTGCCAGCAGCTTCGGACTCTTAACAGATACGCAGTATTTT.

V and J are TRBV3-1 (or the pseudogene TRBV3-2) and TRBJ2-6; no firm D call. This CDR3 spans 15 amino acids. Germline V gives CDR1 LGHDT, CDR2 YNNKEL (reference sequence). V gave up 4 bases and J gave up 0 bases, with 7 bases separating them. CDR3 residues: CASSPFYSGANVLTF. In DNA, the CDR3 is TGTGCCAGCAGCCCCTTCTACTCTGGGGCCAACGTCCTGACTTTC.

Only a few counts were recorded for this clone. The CDR3 region is CASSLDWSSEGYNEQFF. The CDR3 nucleotides read TGTGCCAGCAGCTTAGATTGGAGTAGCGAAGGATACAATGAGCAGTTCTTC. The chain employs TRBV11-2 and TRBJ2-1, with TRBD2 as a possible D gene (5 bases). Germline V gene lookup returns CDR1 SGHAT and CDR2 FQNNGV. V gave up 0 bases and J gave up 4 bases, with 16 bases separating them. There are 17 residues in the CDR3.

The V call is TRBV2, the J call TRBJ1-3; D gene ambiguous. Germline V gives CDR1 SNHLY, CDR2 FYNNEI. V dropped 6 bases and J dropped 0 bases, with 9 bases sitting between them. This CDR3 spans 14 amino acids. CDR3 residues: CASRFTSSGNTIYF. CDR3 sequence (DNA): TGTGCCAGCAGATTCACCAGCTCTGGAAACACCATATATTTT.

The rearrangement joins TRBV21-1 to TRBJ2-7; TRBD2 is the table's D call, not checked against the DNA. TRBV21-1 is flagged as a pseudogene. The CDR3 is 18 residues long. As DNA, the CDR3 is TGTGCCAGCAGCAAAAATGTAAAGAAGCGGGAGACCGATTACGAGCAGTACTTC. Residues: CASSKNVKKRETDYEQYF.